The clone carrying this TCR beta chain was seen more than once but under ten times. Antigen specificity is unknown. The PCR made use of 60 Vbeta and 13 Jbeta primers. The data were produced by immunoSEQ multiplex PCR, yet TCRdb's version contains in-frame clones alone and is incomplete. The sample includes approximately 170,000 clones, more than 70% of them seen just once. This sample is drawn from a study of cytomegalovirus exposure and HLA in healthy donors. Nominally healthy donors provided the samples, though records likely missed some immune exposures. Germline lookup yields CDR1 MNHEY and CDR2 SVGAGI. V lost 0 bases to trimming and J lost 4 bases; unmatched junction nucleotides: 5. The CDR3 sequence is 15 residues long. The study's findings and limits: About 87% or about 30% of the time was how often most TCR beta V segments were productive, according to an earlier analysis. The study put roughly 160 TCR beta chains on its list as cytomegalovirus-associated.

The clonotype comes from a man under 40 in good health and CMV-seropositive. The chain has TRBV6-5 and TRBJ2-7, with 8 bases fitting TRBD2. The material sequenced was PBMCs. CDR3 nucleotides: TGTGCCAGCAGTTACTCCACTAGCGGAAGATACGAGCAGTACTTC. It specifies CASSYSTSGRYEQYF.